This TCR beta chain derives from a study of T cells in Graves' hyperthyroidism and ophthalmopathy. TCR beta CDR3 regions were amplified from RNA transcripts. An initial round of RT-PCR targeting the TCR CDR3 relied on the HTBI primer set. TCRdb re-called the multiplex PCR reads with MiXCR, one entry per CDR3 protein. This sample yields over 650,000 distinct CDR3 sequences, of which around 15% are seen a single time; around 8% belongs to the top ten. Points from the study as a whole: Expanded thyroid clonotypes (above 0.001) were mostly also found in blood.

There are 15 residues in the CDR3. Trimming took 0 bases from V and 2 from J, leaving 9 bases between them. Germline V CDR1 and CDR2: KGHSH, LQKENI. Ten or more counts support this clonotype. The antigen remains undetermined. It was considered stable Graves' hyperthyroidism when ophthalmopathy did not progress within 18 months. Uncontrolled infection, other autoimmune disease, pregnancy and lactation each barred patients from inclusion. This sequence originates from a man younger than 30 with Graves' hyperthyroidism. The sample comprised blood. The V call is TRBV18, the J call TRBJ2-3; no firm D call. CDR3 DNA sequence: TGTGCCAGCTCACCACCGGGCCTGATCACAGATACGCAGTATTTT. This translates into CASSPPGLITDTQYF.